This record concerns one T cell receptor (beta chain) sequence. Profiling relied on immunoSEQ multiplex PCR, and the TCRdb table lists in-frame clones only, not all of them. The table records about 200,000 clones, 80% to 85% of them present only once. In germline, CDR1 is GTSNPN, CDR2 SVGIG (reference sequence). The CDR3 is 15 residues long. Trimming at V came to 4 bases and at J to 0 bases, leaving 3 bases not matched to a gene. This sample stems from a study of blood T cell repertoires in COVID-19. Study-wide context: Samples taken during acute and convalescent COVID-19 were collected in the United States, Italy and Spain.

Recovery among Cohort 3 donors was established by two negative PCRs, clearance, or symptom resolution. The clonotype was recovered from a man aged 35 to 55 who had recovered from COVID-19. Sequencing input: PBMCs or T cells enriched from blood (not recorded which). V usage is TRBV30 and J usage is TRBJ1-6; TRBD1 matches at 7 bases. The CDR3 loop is CAWTGDSSYNSPLHF. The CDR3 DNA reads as TGTGCCTGGACCGGGGACAGCTCCTATAATTCACCCCTCCACTTT.